The source of this T cell receptor (beta chain) is a study of blood T cells in healthy people across ages. A second PCR, run for about 6 to 12 cycles, used a sample-barcoded 5' primer plus a J-beta primer mix. In TCRdb, the 5' RACE reads were re-called with MiXCR into one record per CDR3 protein. The profile shows 1,500,000 or so distinct CDR3 sequences, 42% of them singletons. Germline CDR1 reads DFQATT; CDR2 reads SNEGSKA (reference sequence). The J segment lost 3 bases and the V segment lost 0 bases, leaving 10 bases of the junction unmatched. This CDR3 spans 16 amino acids. This clonotype was counted only a few times.

The V call is TRBV20-1, the J call TRBJ2-7, with TRBD1 matching over 8 bases. This receptor was taken from a woman aged 18-30 years in good health. Sequencing was carried out using blood. The CDR3 coding sequence is TGCAGTGCTAGAGATCACGGGGACAGGCGGGGCTACGAGCAGTACTTC. Its translation: CSARDHGDRRGYEQYF.